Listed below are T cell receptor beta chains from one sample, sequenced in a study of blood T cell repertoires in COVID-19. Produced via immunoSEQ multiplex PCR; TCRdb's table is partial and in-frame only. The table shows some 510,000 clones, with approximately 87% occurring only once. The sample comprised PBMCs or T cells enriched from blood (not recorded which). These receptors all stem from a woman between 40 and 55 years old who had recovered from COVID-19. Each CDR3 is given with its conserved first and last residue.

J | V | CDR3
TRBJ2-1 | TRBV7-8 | CASSLWEGHNEQFF
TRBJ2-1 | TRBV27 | CASSTTQGNEQFF
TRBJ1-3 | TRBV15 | CATSTDRGGNTIYF
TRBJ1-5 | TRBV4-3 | CASSQSQTGDYSNQPQHF
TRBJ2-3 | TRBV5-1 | CASSPGTTSDTQYF
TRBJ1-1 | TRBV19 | CASSVGRVDTEAFF
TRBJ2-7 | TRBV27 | CASSSSTGETSYEQYF
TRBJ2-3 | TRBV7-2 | CASSLRQKTDTQYF
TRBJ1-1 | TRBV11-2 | CASSLGSREEAFF
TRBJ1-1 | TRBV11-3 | CASSLVRDTEAFF
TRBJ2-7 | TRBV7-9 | CASTLAGGNYEQYF
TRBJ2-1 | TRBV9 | CASSPRADHSKYNEQFF
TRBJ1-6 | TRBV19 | CASRERAYNSPLHF
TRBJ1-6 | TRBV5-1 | CASSRDRDGNSPLHF
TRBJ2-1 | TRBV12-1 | CASSCNKADRRDEQFF
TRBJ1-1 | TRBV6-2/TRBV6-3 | CASSYRKQGWTEAFF
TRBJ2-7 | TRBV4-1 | CASSQTGTRAYEQYF
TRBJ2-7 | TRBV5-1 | CASKSASASSYEQYF
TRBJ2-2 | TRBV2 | CASSRAGYTGELFF
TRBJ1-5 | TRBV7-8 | CASSQRAGNNQPQHF
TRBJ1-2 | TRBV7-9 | CASSLDWLTPGGYTF
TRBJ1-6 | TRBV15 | CAVNDRANSPLHF
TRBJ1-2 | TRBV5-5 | CASSLDSRDFYGYTF
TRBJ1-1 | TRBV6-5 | CASRDRPYTEAFF
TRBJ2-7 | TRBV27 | CASSLLLAGGPSEQYF
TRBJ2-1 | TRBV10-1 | CASSVESSYNEQFF
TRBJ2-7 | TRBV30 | CAWSRSGSSYEQYF
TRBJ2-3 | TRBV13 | CASSSKTSGPDTQYF
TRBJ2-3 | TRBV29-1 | CSVGQRSTDTQYF
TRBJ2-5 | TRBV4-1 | CASSQGGLQETQYF
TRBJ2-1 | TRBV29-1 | CSTSARNEQFF
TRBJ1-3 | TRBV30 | CAGHNRVPGNTIYF